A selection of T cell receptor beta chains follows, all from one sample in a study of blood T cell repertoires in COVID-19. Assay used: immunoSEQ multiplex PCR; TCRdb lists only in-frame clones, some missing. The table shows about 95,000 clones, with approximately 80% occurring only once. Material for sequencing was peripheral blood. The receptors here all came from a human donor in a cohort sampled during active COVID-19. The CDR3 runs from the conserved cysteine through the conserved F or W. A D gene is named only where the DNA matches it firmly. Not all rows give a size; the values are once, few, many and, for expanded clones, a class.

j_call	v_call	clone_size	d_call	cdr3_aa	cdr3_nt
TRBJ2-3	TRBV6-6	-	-	CASRLAATDTQYF	TGTGCCAGCAGGTTAGCGGCCACAGATACGCAGTATTTT
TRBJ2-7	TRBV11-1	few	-	CASSLTSEQYF	TGTGCCAGCAGCTTAACCAGCGAGCAGTACTTC
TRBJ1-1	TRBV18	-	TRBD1	CASSADRGLTEAFF	TGTGCCAGCTCAGCGGACAGGGGGCTCACTGAAGCTTTCTTT
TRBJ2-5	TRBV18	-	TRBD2	CASSPLLAGLETQYF	TGTGCCAGCTCACCTTTACTAGCGGGCTTAGAGACCCAGTACTTC
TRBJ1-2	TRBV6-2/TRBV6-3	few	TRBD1	CASRPSGTGGDGYTF	TGTGCCAGCAGACCTTCCGGGACAGGGGGCGATGGCTACACCTTC
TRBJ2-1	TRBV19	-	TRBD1	CASIPGQGLNEQFF	TGTGCCAGTATCCCGGGACAGGGCCTCAATGAGCAGTTCTTC
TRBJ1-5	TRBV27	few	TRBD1	CASSPGTGLSNQPQHF	TGTGCCAGCAGTCCAGGGACAGGGCTGAGCAATCAGCCCCAGCATTTT
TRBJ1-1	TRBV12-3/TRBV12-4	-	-	CASRTLLNTEAFF	TGTGCCAGCAGAACCTTACTAAACACTGAAGCTTTCTTT
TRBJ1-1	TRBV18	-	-	CASSPDGHSLNTEAFF	TGTGCCAGCTCACCGGACGGACACTCCCTGAACACTGAAGCTTTCTTT
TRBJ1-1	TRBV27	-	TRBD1	CASGTGGMNTEAFF	TGTGCCAGCGGGACAGGGGGGATGAACACTGAAGCTTTCTTT
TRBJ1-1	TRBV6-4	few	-	CASSDSSRATEAFF	TGTGCCAGCAGTGACTCATCGAGGGCCACTGAAGCTTTCTTT
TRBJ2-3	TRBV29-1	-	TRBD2	CSAELALSTDTQYF	TGCAGCGCAGAACTAGCGCTTAGCACAGATACGCAGTATTTT
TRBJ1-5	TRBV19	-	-	CASLRSEGQPQHF	TGTGCCAGCCTTAGGAGTGAGGGTCAGCCCCAGCATTTT
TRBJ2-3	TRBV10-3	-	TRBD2	CAISAGGGEDTQYF	TGTGCCATCAGTGCGGGAGGGGGGGAAGATACGCAGTATTTT
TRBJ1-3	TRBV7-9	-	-	CASSTGSSGNTIYF	TGTGCCAGCAGTACAGGGAGCTCTGGAAACACCATATATTTT
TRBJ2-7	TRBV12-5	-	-	CASAPQGRSYEQYF	TGTGCTAGTGCCCCCCAGGGCCGGTCCTACGAGCAGTACTTC
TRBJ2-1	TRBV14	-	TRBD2	CASSPLAGGSYNEQFF	TGTGCCAGCAGCCCCCTGGCGGGAGGGTCCTACAATGAGCAGTTCTTC
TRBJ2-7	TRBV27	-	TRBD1	CASSRDRGKGYEQYF	TGTGCCAGCAGCCGGGACAGGGGGAAAGGCTACGAGCAGTACTTC
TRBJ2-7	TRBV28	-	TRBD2	CASSQGGSGSYEQYF	TGTGCCAGCAGTCAGGGAGGGTCCGGCTCCTACGAGCAGTACTTC
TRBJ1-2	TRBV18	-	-	CASSPLPPTGEGGLGGYTF	TGTGCCAGCTCACCACTCCCCCCCACCGGGGAGGGAGGTCTTGGGGGCTACACCTTC
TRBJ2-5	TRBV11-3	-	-	CASSAQEGETQYF	TGTGCCAGCAGCGCCCAGGAAGGAGAGACCCAGTACTTC
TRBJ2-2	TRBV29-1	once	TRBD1	CSVGQGANTGELFF	TGCAGCGTTGGACAGGGGGCCAACACCGGGGAGCTGTTTTTT
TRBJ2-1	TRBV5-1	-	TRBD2	CASRGLAGGPVNEQFF	TGCGCCAGCCGGGGACTAGCGGGAGGGCCGGTTAATGAGCAGTTCTTC
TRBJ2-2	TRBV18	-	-	CASSPPGRDTGELFF	TGTGCCAGCTCACCACCCGGTCGCGACACCGGGGAGCTGTTTTTT
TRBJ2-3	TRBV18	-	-	CASEGRGTDTQYF	TGTGCCAGCGAGGGTCGCGGGACAGATACGCAGTATTTT
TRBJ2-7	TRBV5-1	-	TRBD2	CASSLKDPGLTYEQYF	TGCGCCAGCAGCTTGAAAGATCCGGGACTAACATACGAGCAGTACTTC
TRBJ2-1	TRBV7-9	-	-	CASSLATNSHLF	TGTGCCAGCAGCTTAGCAACTAATTCCCACCTCTTC
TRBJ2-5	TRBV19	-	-	CASRDRASQETQYF	TGTGCCAGTAGAGATCGAGCGAGTCAAGAGACCCAGTACTTC
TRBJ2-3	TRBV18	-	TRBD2	CASSGLAGAEDTQYF	TGTGCCAGCTCGGGTCTAGCGGGAGCGGAAGATACGCAGTATTTT
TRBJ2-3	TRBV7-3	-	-	CASSLQGDTQYF	TGTGCCAGCAGCCTACAGGGAGATACGCAGTATTTT
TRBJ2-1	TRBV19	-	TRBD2	CASSMVVAGGNEQFF	TGTGCCAGTAGTATGGTGGTAGCGGGAGGCAATGAGCAGTTCTTC
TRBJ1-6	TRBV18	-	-	CASSPNRVDSPLHF	TGTGCCAGCTCACCCAACAGGGTGGATTCACCCCTCCACTTT
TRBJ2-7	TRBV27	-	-	CASSFSQGGYEQYF	TGTGCCAGCAGTTTTTCCCAGGGGGGCTACGAGCAGTACTTC
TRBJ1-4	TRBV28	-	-	CASSETQGLFF	TGTGCCAGCAGTGAGACTCAGGGTCTGTTTTTT
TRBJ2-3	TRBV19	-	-	CASSILGAYTQYF	TGTGCCAGTAGTATTCTAGGGGCTTATACGCAGTATTTT
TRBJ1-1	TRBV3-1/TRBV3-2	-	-	CASSQESAEAFF	TGTGCCAGCAGCCAAGAGTCAGCTGAAGCTTTCTTT
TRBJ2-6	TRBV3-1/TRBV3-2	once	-	CASSHRISGANVLTF	TGTGCCAGCAGCCACAGGATCTCTGGGGCCAACGTCCTGACTTTC
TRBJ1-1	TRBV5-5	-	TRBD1	CASSPGGVEAFF	TGTGCCAGCAGCCCAGGGGGCGTGGAAGCTTTCTTT
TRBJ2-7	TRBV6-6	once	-	CASSYMLGRGYEQYF	TGTGCCAGCAGTTACATGCTGGGCAGGGGCTACGAGCAGTACTTC
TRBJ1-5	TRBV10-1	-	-	CASSEAGVVAPQHF	TGCGCCAGCAGTGAGGCGGGGGTCGTGGCGCCCCAGCATTTT
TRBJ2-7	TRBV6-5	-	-	CASSYGGQNYEQYF	TGTGCCAGCAGTTACGGGGGACAAAACTACGAGCAGTACTTC
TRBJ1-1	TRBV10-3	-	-	CAISDPHMNTEAFF	TGTGCCATCAGTGATCCCCACATGAACACTGAAGCTTTCTTT
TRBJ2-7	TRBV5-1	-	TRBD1	CASSRDRVLEQYF	TGCGCCAGCAGCCGGGACAGGGTGCTTGAGCAGTACTTC
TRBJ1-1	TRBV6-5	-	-	CASTWTANTEAFF	TGTGCCAGCACTTGGACAGCGAACACTGAAGCTTTCTTT
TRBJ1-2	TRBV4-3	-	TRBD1	CASSQPQGALEGYTF	TGCGCCAGCAGCCAACCACAGGGGGCCCTCGAAGGCTACACCTTC